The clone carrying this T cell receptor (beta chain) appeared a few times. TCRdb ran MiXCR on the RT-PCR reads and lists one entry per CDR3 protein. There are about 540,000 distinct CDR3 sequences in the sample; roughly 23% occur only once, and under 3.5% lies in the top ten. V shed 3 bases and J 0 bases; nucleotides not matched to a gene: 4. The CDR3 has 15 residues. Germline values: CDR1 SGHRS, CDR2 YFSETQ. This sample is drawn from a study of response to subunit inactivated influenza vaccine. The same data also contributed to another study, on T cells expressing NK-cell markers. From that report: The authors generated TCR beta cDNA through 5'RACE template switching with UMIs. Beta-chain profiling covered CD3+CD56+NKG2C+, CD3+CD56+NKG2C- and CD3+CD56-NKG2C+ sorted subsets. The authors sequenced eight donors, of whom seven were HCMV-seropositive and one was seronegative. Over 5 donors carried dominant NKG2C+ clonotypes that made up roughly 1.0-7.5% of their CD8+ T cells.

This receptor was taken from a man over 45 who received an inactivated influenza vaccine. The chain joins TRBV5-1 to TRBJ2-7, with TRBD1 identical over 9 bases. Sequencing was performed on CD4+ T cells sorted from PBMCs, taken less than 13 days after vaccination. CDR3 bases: TGCGCCAGCAGCTCGAAACAGGGGGCCTCCTACGAGCAGTACTTC. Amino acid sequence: CASSSKQGASYEQYF. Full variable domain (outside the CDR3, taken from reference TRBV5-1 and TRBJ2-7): KAGVTQTPRYLIKTRGQQVTLSCSPISGHRSVSWYQQTPGQGLQFLFEYFSETQRNKGNFPGRFSGRQFSNSRSEMNVSTLELGDSALYLCASSSKQGASYEQYFGPGTRLTVT.